This T cell receptor (beta chain) is drawn from a study of T cells in Graves' hyperthyroidism and ophthalmopathy. Study background: Once the initial diagnosis was made, peripheral blood was obtained before any treatment.

Diagnostic assessment was based on clinical symptoms, serum thyroxine and TRAb, thyroid ultrasound and orbital computed tomography. RNA transcripts yielded amplified TCR beta CDR3 regions. Researchers ran a first-round RT-PCR on the TCR CDR3 using the HTBI primer set. Using its own MiXCR run on the multiplex PCR reads, TCRdb lists one record per CDR3 protein. The sample contains about 270,000 distinct CDR3 sequences, about 20% of which appear only once. Points from the study as a whole: A model of 13 V-J pairs discriminated ophthalmopathy from stable hyperthyroidism. Before onset, ophthalmopathy was predicted by the model a median roughly 6.8 months earlier.

This clonotype was recorded many times. Its antigen is undetermined. V lost 3 bases to trimming and J lost 2 bases, with 11 bases between them. CDR3 length equals 14 residues. The genes are TRBV12-3 or TRBV12-4 and TRBJ2-7; a possible D gene is TRBD1 (5 bases). The receptor was derived from a man aged 30 to 39 with Graves' ophthalmopathy. Input material: blood. The DNA of the CDR3 is TGTGCCAGCAGTTTGGGCCGACAGACCTACGAGCAGTACTTC. Its protein product is CASSLGRQTYEQYF.